The sequence of this T cell receptor beta chain was determined in a study of chemoradiotherapy in HPV16-positive cancers. Overall study: Functional T-cell assays on a couple of HPV16-positive patients' cells defined candidate HPV-specific clones and common TCR motifs. Findings and limits, study-wide: Non-HPV-specific T cells did not expand in tumors during treatment, whereas candidate HPV-specific clones and E7-related motifs did. HPV-responsive T-cell expansion during chemoradiotherapy was linked to improved recurrence-free survival in HPV16-positive patients.

The table came from immunoSEQ multiplex PCR; TCRdb's copy has only in-frame clones and leaves some out. The table lists 300 to 400 clones, approximately 78% of them singletons. The CDR3 length is 14 residues. Per the germline V gene, CDR1 is SGHAT and CDR2 is FQDESV (reference sequence). The junction had 5 bases not matched to a gene; V was cut back by 3 bases and J by 4 bases. Comment on this clone: Its antigen is still unknown.

The TCR originated in a human donor with HPV-associated anogenital cancer. The V and J genes are TRBV11-1 and TRBJ2-7; 8 bases map to TRBD1. This specimen was tumor tissue, taken from a patient who underwent chemoradiotherapy. CDR3 DNA: TGTGCCAGCAGCTTCTCTACAGGGGGTTACGAGCAGTACTTC. This codes for CASSFSTGGYEQYF. Supplemented by reference TRBV11-1 and TRBJ2-7, the full variable domain reads EAEVAQSPRYKITEKSQAVAFWCDPISGHATLYWYRQILGQGPELLVQFQDESVVDDSQLPKDRFSAERLKGVDSTLKIQPAELGDSAMYLCASSFSTGGYEQYFGPGTRLTVT.